Reported below is one T cell receptor beta chain. This CDR3 has 14 amino acids. Germline V gene lookup returns CDR1 MDHEN and CDR2 SYDVKM. V lost 4 bases to trimming and J lost 6 bases; unmatched junction nucleotides: 4. Clones were sequenced by immunoSEQ multiplex PCR, and TCRdb holds only the in-frame ones, with some missing. The sample contains over 100,000 clones, around 89% of which appear only once. The sample comes from a study of identifying expanded T cells in peripheral blood. This receptor was obtained from a person aged 18 to 69 in good health. The gene calls are TRBV28 and TRBJ1-2; 11 bases match TRBD1. The sequenced sample was blood. DNA of the CDR3: TGTGCCAGCAGTTCGGGACAGGGGGGAAATGGCTACACCTTC. Translating it yields CASSSGQGGNGYTF.